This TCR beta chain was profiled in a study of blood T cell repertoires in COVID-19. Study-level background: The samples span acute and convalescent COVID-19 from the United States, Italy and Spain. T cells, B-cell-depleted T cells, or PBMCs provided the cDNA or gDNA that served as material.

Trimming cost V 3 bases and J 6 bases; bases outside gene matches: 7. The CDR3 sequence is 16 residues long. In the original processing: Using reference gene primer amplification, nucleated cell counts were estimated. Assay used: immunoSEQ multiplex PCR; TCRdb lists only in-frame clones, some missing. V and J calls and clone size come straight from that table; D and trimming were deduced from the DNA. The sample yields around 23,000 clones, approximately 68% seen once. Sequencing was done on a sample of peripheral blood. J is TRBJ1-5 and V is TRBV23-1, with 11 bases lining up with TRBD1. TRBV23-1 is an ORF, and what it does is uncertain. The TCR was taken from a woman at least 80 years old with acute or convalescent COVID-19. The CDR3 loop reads CASSHDGQGAGQPQHF. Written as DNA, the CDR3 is TGCGCCAGCAGTCATGACGGACAGGGGGCTGGTCAGCCCCAGCATTTT.